Listed below are T cell receptor beta chains from one sample, sequenced in a study of blood T cells in healthy people across ages. TCRdb used MiXCR to reprocess the 5' RACE reads, holding one entry per CDR3 protein. The repertoire has about 730,000 distinct CDR3 sequences, approximately 39% of them found once; the top ten carry around a fifth. Sequencing input: blood. The receptors were sampled from a woman aged 55-69 years in good health. CDR3s include the opening cysteine and the closing phenylalanine or tryptophan. The D gene is left open where the match is weak. Size is omitted from some rows. Given values are once, few, many or a class for expanded clones.

CDR3 protein,CDR3 DNA,V gene,D gene,J gene,clone size
CASSYLSNTEAFF,TGTGCCAGCAGTTACTTGAGTAACACTGAAGCTTTCTTT,TRBV6-6,NA,TRBJ1-1,once
CASSQGGRFPEQFF,TGTGCCAGCAGCCAAGGGGGACGGTTCCCTGAGCAGTTCTTC,TRBV9,NA,TRBJ2-1,NA
CATSGGTSQETQYF,TGTGCCACCAGCGGAGGGACTAGTCAAGAGACCCAGTACTTC,TRBV15,TRBD2,TRBJ2-5,few
CASALQETQYF,TGCGCCAGCGCCTTACAAGAGACCCAGTACTTC,TRBV5-1,NA,TRBJ2-5,NA
CASRGGQKQPQHF,TGTGCCAGCAGGGGAGGGCAAAAGCAGCCCCAGCATTTT,TRBV12-3/TRBV12-4,NA,TRBJ1-5,NA
CASSFRAGGNQPQHF,TGTGCCAGCAGTTTCCGGGCGGGGGGCAATCAGCCCCAGCATTTT,TRBV28,NA,TRBJ1-5,once
CASSQGPGATYNEQFF,TGTGCCAGCAGCCAAGGACCGGGGGCGACCTACAATGAGCAGTTCTTC,TRBV4-2,NA,TRBJ2-1,few
CASSQDGAGGHEEAFF,TGCGCCAGCAGCCAAGATGGGGCAGGAGGCCATGAGGAAGCTTTCTTT,TRBV4-3,NA,TRBJ1-1,few
CASSLFLGMGETQYF,TGTGCCAGCAGCTTATTTTTAGGGATGGGGGAGACCCAGTACTTC,TRBV7-2,NA,TRBJ2-5,many
CASGLVPGAGNQPQHF,TGTGCTAGTGGTTTGGTACCGGGGGCCGGCAATCAGCCCCAGCATTTT,TRBV12-5,NA,TRBJ1-5,few
CASSQLAGYEQYF,TGTGCCAGCAGCCAATTAGCGGGCTACGAGCAGTACTTC,TRBV3-1,TRBD2,TRBJ2-7,few
CASAKGVSYGQYF,TGTGCCAGCGCCAAGGGCGTGAGCTACGGGCAGTACTTC,TRBV3-1,NA,TRBJ2-5,NA
CASSYSGPGTGSHEQYF,TGTGCCAGCAGTTACTCGGGCCCCGGGACAGGGTCCCACGAGCAGTACTTC,TRBV6-5,TRBD1,TRBJ2-7,few
CASNLGPTDTQYF,TGTGCCAGCAATCTGGGGCCTACAGATACGCAGTATTTT,TRBV2,NA,TRBJ2-3,NA
CASSVGLLDTEAFF,TGTGCCAGCAGCGTCGGACTCTTGGACACTGAAGCTTTCTTT,TRBV9,NA,TRBJ1-1,few
CSASSGTSGVYNEQYF,TGCAGTGCTTCCTCAGGGACTAGCGGGGTTTACAATGAGCAGTACTTC,TRBV20-1,TRBD2,TRBJ2-7,NA
CSASLAAGEQFF,TGCAGTGCTAGTCTAGCGGCGGGTGAGCAGTTCTTC,TRBV20-1,TRBD2,TRBJ2-1,once
CASTFNGQRETQYF,TGTGCCAGCACCTTCAACGGGCAGAGAGAGACCCAGTACTTC,TRBV12-3/TRBV12-4,NA,TRBJ2-5,few
CSVVIPVFRTDTQYF,TGCAGCGTTGTTATACCCGTCTTTCGCACAGATACGCAGTATTTT,TRBV29-1,NA,TRBJ2-3,NA
CASSVVGANVLTF,TGTGCCAGCAGCGTAGTTGGGGCCAACGTCCTGACTTTC,TRBV9,NA,TRBJ2-6,NA
CASTLGTTNTGELFF,TGTGCCAGCACGTTGGGGACAACGAACACCGGGGAGCTGTTTTTT,TRBV27,NA,TRBJ2-2,few
CASTRREAENQETQYF,TGTGCCAGCACCCGAAGGGAGGCGGAAAACCAAGAGACCCAGTACTTC,TRBV6-2/TRBV6-3,NA,TRBJ2-5,NA
CASSVLPVAGSSDEQYF,TGTGCCAGCAGTGTATTACCCGTAGCGGGGAGCTCCGACGAGCAGTACTTC,TRBV25-1,TRBD2,TRBJ2-7,NA
CASSRPTTGNEQFF,TGTGCCAGCAGCCGACCTACCACTGGGAATGAGCAGTTCTTC,TRBV7-9,NA,TRBJ2-1,NA
CASSTSDSGNQPQHF,TGTGCCAGCAGCACGAGCGATAGTGGCAATCAGCCCCAGCATTTT,TRBV7-9,NA,TRBJ1-5,NA
CASTSSSRGAGYTF,TGTGCCAGTACTTCCTCGTCCAGGGGGGCTGGCTACACCTTC,TRBV19,TRBD1,TRBJ1-2,NA
CSVEAQTHTQYF,TGCAGCGTTGAAGCTCAAACGCATACGCAGTATTTT,TRBV29-1,NA,TRBJ2-3,NA
CARQGNRYGYTF,TGTGCCAGACAGGGGAATCGCTATGGCTACACCTTC,TRBV6-7,TRBD1,TRBJ1-2,NA
CASSQKIIGQNTGELFF,TGTGCCAGCAGCCAGAAGATAATTGGACAGAACACCGGGGAGCTGTTTTTT,TRBV6-6,NA,TRBJ2-2,few
CASREGPSNQPQHF,TGTGCCAGCAGGGAGGGACCGAGCAATCAGCCCCAGCATTTT,TRBV28,NA,TRBJ1-5,few
CASSLEVKTQYF,TGTGCCAGCAGCTTAGAAGTTAAGACCCAGTACTTC,TRBV7-9,NA,TRBJ2-5,NA
CSASPGLAGDYGGQFF,TGCAGTGCTAGCCCGGGGCTAGCGGGAGACTATGGTGGGCAGTTCTTC,TRBV20-1,TRBD2,TRBJ2-1,NA
CASSLNPGNYGYTF,TGCGCCAGCAGCTTGAACCCAGGAAACTATGGCTACACCTTC,TRBV5-1,NA,TRBJ1-2,NA
CASSGKTSGGDEQFF,TGTGCCAGCAGCGGAAAGACTAGCGGGGGGGATGAGCAGTTCTTC,TRBV7-9,TRBD2,TRBJ2-1,NA
CASSLQVEAITDTQYF,TGTGCCAGCAGCCTACAGGTAGAGGCGATCACAGATACGCAGTATTTT,TRBV4-2,NA,TRBJ2-3,NA
CAISAKTGGSTEAFF,TGTGCCATCAGTGCCAAAACAGGGGGAAGCACTGAAGCTTTCTTT,TRBV10-3,TRBD1,TRBJ1-1,NA
CASSPGQGLISNQPQHF,TGTGCCAGCAGCCCCGGACAGGGGTTAATTAGCAATCAGCCCCAGCATTTT,TRBV9,TRBD1,TRBJ1-5,few
CASSVGGGTDGYTF,TGTGCCAGCAGCGTAGGCGGAGGGACGGATGGCTACACCTTC,TRBV9,NA,TRBJ1-2,NA
CASGLDHRNTEAFF,TGTGCCAGCGGCTTGGACCACAGGAACACTGAAGCTTTCTTT,TRBV5-8,NA,TRBJ1-1,NA
CASSDTRANAGELFF,TGTGCCAGCAGTGACACAAGGGCTAACGCCGGGGAGCTGTTTTTT,TRBV2,NA,TRBJ2-2,NA
CASSEAVGSSYNEQFF,TGTGCCAGCAGTGAAGCCGTCGGGAGCTCCTACAATGAGCAGTTCTTC,TRBV2,NA,TRBJ2-1,NA
CSAGDSMNTEAFF,TGCAGTGCCGGGGACTCCATGAACACTGAAGCTTTCTTT,TRBV20-1,NA,TRBJ1-1,NA
CASGMTVSYEQYF,TGTGCTAGTGGTATGACTGTCTCCTACGAGCAGTACTTC,TRBV12-5,NA,TRBJ2-7,NA
CASGQGGRGGSGQPQHF,TGTGCCAGCGGACAGGGGGGCAGGGGAGGTAGCGGTCAGCCCCAGCATTTT,TRBV12-3/TRBV12-4,TRBD1,TRBJ1-5,NA
CASSLAASGYSYEQYF,TGTGCCAGCAGCTTAGCGGCTAGCGGGTACTCCTACGAGCAGTACTTC,TRBV7-2,TRBD2,TRBJ2-7,many
CASSKEIAGGLDTQYF,TGTGCCAGCAGCAAAGAGATAGCGGGGGGGCTCGATACGCAGTATTTT,TRBV21-1,NA,TRBJ2-3,few
CASSPRAGDTEAFF,TGTGCCAGCAGCCCACGAGCAGGGGACACTGAAGCTTTCTTT,TRBV7-9,NA,TRBJ1-1,few
CAGSLVGLEAYYEQYF,TGTGCCGGCAGCTTAGTGGGACTAGAGGCCTACTACGAGCAGTACTTC,TRBV7-2,TRBD2,TRBJ2-7,NA
CASSLTVTPGNTIYF,TGTGCCAGCAGTTTAACCGTGACACCAGGAAACACCATATATTTT,TRBV12-3/TRBV12-4,NA,TRBJ1-3,once
CSALGLAGGIETQYF,TGCAGTGCCCTTGGACTAGCGGGAGGGATTGAGACCCAGTACTTC,TRBV20-1,TRBD2,TRBJ2-5,few
CASSRTSGGAGEQFF,TGTGCCAGCAGCAGGACTAGCGGGGGGGCAGGGGAGCAGTTCTTC,TRBV7-7,TRBD2,TRBJ2-1,NA
CSARDIRTSMNEQFF,TGCAGTGCTAGAGATATCAGGACTAGCATGAATGAGCAGTTCTTC,TRBV20-1,TRBD2,TRBJ2-1,NA
CASSAWEQGPKDTQYF,TGTGCCAGCAGCGCATGGGAACAGGGGCCAAAGGATACGCAGTATTTT,TRBV11-2,TRBD1,TRBJ2-3,few
CSAREASGGGRQFF,TGCAGTGCTAGAGAAGCTAGCGGGGGGGGAAGGCAGTTCTTC,TRBV20-1,TRBD2,TRBJ2-1,NA